This T cell receptor beta chain was identified in a study of blood T cell repertoires in COVID-19. V lost 3 bases and J lost 5; bases outside the gene matches: 9. The germline gives CDR1 MNHEY, CDR2 SMNVEV (reference sequence). CDR3 length: 15 amino acids. Authors' processing steps: Amplification of reference gene primers was used by the study to estimate nucleated cell counts. TCRdb's copy holds only in-frame clones and misses some; the assay was immunoSEQ multiplex PCR. V and J calls and clone size are those listed in that table; D and trimming were worked out from the DNA. The sample carries roughly 240,000 clones, roughly nine tenths recorded once.

Sequencing used peripheral blood. The chain carries TRBV27 and TRBJ2-5; 7 bases map to TRBD1. The sequence derives from a man between 18 and 35 years old with active or convalescent COVID-19. CDR3 residues: CASSFSGTEGETQYF. For the CDR3, the DNA is TGTGCCAGCAGTTTTTCCGGGACAGAGGGGGAGACCCAGTACTTC.